These 23 T cell receptor beta chains came from one sample sequenced in a study of T cell clones after liver transplantation. Method: immunoSEQ multiplex PCR; TCRdb's copy keeps in-frame clones and lacks some. The top ten clones hold over 0.75% of a sample with approximately 100,000 clones, around 86% of them seen once. Material: CD4+ T cells from blood, obtained before liver transplant. These receptors were obtained from a human donor who received a liver transplant.

The gene calls are TRBV7-3 and TRBJ2-2; D call uncertain. There are 12 residues in the CDR3. Trimming removed 6 bases from V and 6 bases from J, with 8 bases in between. In germline, CDR1 is SGHTA, CDR2 FQGTGA. The CDR3 DNA reads as TGTGCCAGCAGTAAGACGGCCGGGGAGCTGTTTTTT. Its protein product is CASSKTAGELFF.

This clone has just a few counts. The chain combines TRBV7-3 with TRBJ2-2; D is undetermined. With 0 bases removed from V and 6 bases from J, the gap between germline ends came to 8 bases. CDR3 length: 14 residues. Germline assignment: CDR1 SGHTA and CDR2 FQGTGA. CDR3 nucleotides: TGTGCCAGCAGCTTAACTCGGACGGCCGGGGAGCTGTTTTTT. Protein: CASSLTRTAGELFF.

The rearrangement links TRBV6-1 to TRBJ1-2; 8 nucleotides align to TRBD1. V gave up 5 bases and J gave up 4 bases; unmatched junction bases: 6. Germline-derived CDR1 and CDR2 are MNHNS and SASEGT. This CDR3 spans 14 amino acids. DNA for the CDR3: TGTGCCAGCAGTCCTTCGGGACAGGTCTATGGCTACACCTTC. Translated, it gives CASSPSGQVYGYTF.

This clone appeared a single time. The genes are TRBV19 and TRBJ1-2, with 11 nucleotides matching TRBD1. Germline V CDR1 and CDR2: LNHDA, SQIVND (reference sequence). V lost 6 bases and J lost 4; bases outside the gene matches: 10. The CDR3 is made up of 16 amino acids. CDR3 DNA sequence: TGTGCCAGTAGCCCGGGACAGGGGGGCGGCGGCTATGGCTACACCTTC. This gives the protein CASSPGQGGGGYGYTF.

The chain is built from TRBV7-3 and TRBJ2-1; no reliable D call. CDR3 length: 12 amino acids. Germline loops: CDR1 SGHTA, CDR2 FQGTGA. V lost 2 bases to trimming and J lost 11 bases, with 10 bases between them. CDR3 residues: CASSLDQTQQFF. For the CDR3, the DNA is TGTGCCAGCAGCTTAGACCAGACCCAGCAGTTCTTC.

The chain joins TRBV2 to TRBJ1-2; D is unresolved. There are 15 residues in the CDR3. Germline V gene sequence: CDR1 SNHLY, CDR2 FYNNEI. V lost 2 bases and J 5 bases, leaving 15 bases between the germline ends. For the CDR3, the DNA is TGTGCCAGCAGTGAAAGGCCCTCGGTTGGGTATGGCTACACCTTC. Protein product: CASSERPSVGYGYTF.

V is TRBV5-6 and J is TRBJ2-5, with a tentative D call TRBD1 (6 bases). Germline CDR1 SGHDT, CDR2 YYEEEE. The CDR3 runs to 13 residues. V dropped 3 bases and J dropped 6 bases, with 12 bases sitting between them. CDR3 sequence (DNA): TGTGCCAGCAGCTCGGACAGATTGAAGACCCAGTACTTC. It yields the protein CASSSDRLKTQYF.

This rearrangement joins TRBV19 to TRBJ1-1, with D possibly being TRBD1 (6 bases). V lost 4 bases, J lost 0 bases, and 15 bases lay in between. The CDR3 extends over 16 amino acids. Germline-derived CDR1 and CDR2 are LNHDA and SQIVND (reference sequence). CDR3 DNA sequence: TGTGCCAGTAGTAGCGGACAGCGCATGCTGAACACTGAAGCTTTCTTT. Protein sequence: CASSSGQRMLNTEAFF. Looking up the rest from reference TRBV19 and TRBJ1-1 gives the full variable domain: DGGITQSPKYLFRKEGQNVTLSCEQNLNHDAMYWYRQDPGQGLRLIYYSQIVNDFQKGDIAEGYSVSREKKESFPLTVTSAQKNPTAFYLCASSSGQRMLNTEAFFGQGTRLTVV.

This chain links TRBV27 with TRBJ2-2; 8 bases match TRBD2. The CDR3 has 17 residues. Germline lookup yields CDR1 MNHEY and CDR2 SMNVEV (reference sequence). V shed 5 bases and J 1 base; nucleotides not matched to a gene: 9. CDR3: CASSPRPLAVNTGELFF. CDR3 DNA: TGTGCCAGCAGTCCCCGACCACTAGCGGTGAACACCGGGGAGCTGTTTTTT.

This clone was observed once. The chain is built from TRBV19 and TRBJ2-1; possibly TRBD1 or TRBD2 for D (5 bases each). The CDR3 is 16 amino acids. Trimming removed 5 bases from V and 3 bases from J, with 17 bases in between. In germline, CDR1 is LNHDA, CDR2 SQIVND (reference sequence). The CDR3 reads CASSVSTGRIYNEQFF. The CDR3 bases are TGTGCCAGTAGTGTTTCAACGGGACGGATCTACAATGAGCAGTTCTTC.

This CDR3 is CASSARGLEGNTIYF. As DNA, the CDR3 is TGTGCCAGCAGTGCTAGGGGGCTCGAGGGAAACACCATATATTTT. The V and J genes are TRBV2 and TRBJ1-3; TRBD1 matches 7 bases. The CDR3 has 15 amino acids. Germline V CDR1 and CDR2: SNHLY, FYNNEI. V was pared by 4 bases and J by 4 bases, with 7 bases of the junction left unmatched.

There are a few counts of this clone. The chain uses TRBV7-2 and TRBJ1-5, with D uncertain. Germline CDR1 reads SGHTA; CDR2 reads FQGNSA. Trimming removed 2 bases from V and 1 base from J, with 9 bases in between. This CDR3 is built from 15 residues. The CDR3 loop is CASSLSAGSNQPQHF. The CDR3 DNA is TGTGCCAGCAGCTTATCGGCAGGAAGCAATCAGCCCCAGCATTTT.

V usage is TRBV4-3 and J usage is TRBJ2-2, with D possibly being TRBD2 (6 bases). This CDR3 region has 16 residues. Germline V lookup: CDR1 LGHNA, CDR2 YSLEER. Deletions cut 4 bases from V and 2 bases from J, with 14 bases between. As DNA, the CDR3 is TGCGCCAGCAGCCTCCGCTTGGGGGGTAACACCGGGGAGCTGTTTTTT. Amino acid sequence: CASSLRLGGNTGELFF.

The chain links TRBV10-2 to TRBJ2-1, with D maybe TRBD2 (6 bases). Trimming removed 2 bases from V and 2 bases from J, with 16 bases in between. The CDR3 runs 17 residues. The V gene's germline CDR1 is WSHSY and CDR2 SAAADI. The CDR3 DNA sequence: TGCGCCAGCAGTGAGGGTGGCGGGATAGGAGCCTACAATGAGCAGTTCTTC. This translates into CASSEGGGIGAYNEQFF.

This chain links TRBV25-1 with TRBJ2-7; 7 bases align to TRBD2. Germline lookup yields CDR1 MGHDK and CDR2 SYGVNS. Losses at the gene ends were 6 bases for V and 7 bases for J; bases not matched to a gene: 3. The length of the CDR3 is 11 residues. As DNA, the CDR3 is TGTGCCAGCAGCCGCGGGAGAGAGCAGTACTTC. Translation gives CASSRGREQYF.

V and J are TRBV6-6 and TRBJ1-2, with unresolved D. Germline V gene lookup returns CDR1 MNHNY and CDR2 SVGAGI (reference sequence). The CDR3 sequence is 16 residues long. The V and J ends lost 5 bases and 3 bases respectively, with 19 bases between them. CDR3 sequence: CASSPHRWYEDYGYTF. CDR3 DNA: TGTGCCAGCAGTCCCCACCGTTGGTATGAGGACTATGGCTACACCTTC.

The CDR3 protein is CSVVDRQAFF. CDR3 bases: TGCAGCGTTGTGGACAGGCAAGCTTTCTTT. The gene calls are TRBV29-1 and TRBJ1-1; TRBD1 agrees at 7 bases. With V trimmed by 4 bases and J by 9 bases, 2 bases remained unmatched. From germline, CDR1 is SQVTM and CDR2 ANQGSEA. This CDR3 is built from 10 residues.

The rearrangement uses TRBV5-1 and TRBJ1-4, with 8 bases fitting TRBD1. Germline V CDR1 and CDR2: SGHRS, YFSETQ. After removal of 0 bases from V and 7 bases from J, the junction contained 5 bases not matched to a gene. The CDR3 totals 15 residues. Here the CDR3 reads CASSLAQGAGEKLFF. In nucleotides, the CDR3 is TGCGCCAGCAGCTTGGCGCAGGGGGCGGGTGAAAAACTGTTTTTT.

CDR3 coding DNA: TGCGCCAGCAGCCGGCGGGTCCCAGCTAACTATGGCTACACCTTC. Translating it yields CASSRRVPANYGYTF. The rearrangement uses TRBV5-1 and TRBJ1-2; D remains unclear. V shed 4 bases and J shed 0 bases, with 13 bases lying between them. The CDR3 extends over 15 amino acids. Germline CDR1 SGHRS, CDR2 YFSETQ.

This rearrangement joins TRBV7-2 to TRBJ2-7; D remains ambiguous. The germline V gene encodes CDR1 SGHTA and CDR2 FQGNSA. V lost 2 bases to trimming and J lost 6 bases, with 14 bases between them. The CDR3 is 14 residues long. CDR3 nucleotides: TGTGCCAGCAGCTTAAGAGTTCAGAGGACCGAGCAGTACTTC. Protein: CASSLRVQRTEQYF.

V is TRBV6-6 and J is TRBJ1-1; a weak D match, TRBD1 (6 bases). This CDR3 contains 13 residues. Germline-derived CDR1 and CDR2 are MNHNY and SVGAGI (reference sequence). With 6 bases removed from V and 10 bases from J, the gap between germline ends came to 18 bases. CDR3 DNA: TGTGCCAGCAGCCAAACCCTACAGGGATCAGCTTTCTTT. It translates to CASSQTLQGSAFF.

The rearrangement uses TRBV27 and TRBJ2-2; D may match TRBD1 or TRBD2 (5 bases each). The CDR3 is made up of 14 amino acids. Looked up from germline, CDR1 is MNHEY and CDR2 is SMNVEV (reference sequence). V was cut by 11 bases and J by 4 bases, with 17 bases left in between. CDR3 residues: CAVRETRLTGELFF. The DNA of the CDR3 is TGTGCCGTCAGGGAGACGCGGCTCACCGGGGAGCTGTTTTTT.

V and J are TRBV6-1 and TRBJ1-2; D call uncertain. Germline loops: CDR1 MNHNS, CDR2 SASEGT. The CDR3 covers 12 residues. V shed 7 bases and J shed 1 base, with 7 bases lying between them. The CDR3 DNA sequence: TGTGCCAGCACTATTTTTAACTATGGCTACACCTTC. Protein product: CASTIFNYGYTF.